This T cell receptor beta chain was retrieved from a study of T cells after yellow fever vaccination. The CDR3 sequence is 15 residues long. The V and J ends lost 3 bases and 3 bases, in that order; junction bases with no gene match: 5. CDR1 is SGHVS, CDR2 FQNEAQ, per germline. As to this clonotype: Its target is unknown.

TCRdb re-called the 5' RACE reads through MiXCR, storing one row per CDR3 protein. The sample has 250,000 to 350,000 distinct CDR3 sequences; 7.5% to 9.5% are singletons. The study, taken as a whole, reports: The appearance of a small share of clonotypes in both CD4 and CD8 compartments was observed.

The chain joins TRBV7-8 to TRBJ1-5, with TRBD1 identical over 7 bases. The TCR sequence derives from a man younger than 35 who received the YFV17D yellow fever vaccine. The material sequenced was CD4+ T cells sorted from PBMCs, taken 5 days after the yellow fever booster vaccination. The CDR3, as DNA: TGTGCCAGCAGCTTCTACGGGACAGACAATCAGCCCCAGCATTTT. It translates to CASSFYGTDNQPQHF.